The T cell receptor beta chain described here comes from a study of cytomegalovirus exposure and HLA in healthy donors. Study-wide background: The 500 to 750 first-cohort repertoires and the 100 to 150 validation repertoires shared the same platform, a later analysis reported.

Whole-study results and caveats: Cytomegalovirus association was assigned to approximately 180 TCR beta chains. Three CMV-associated chains were confirmed in vitro to be specific for CMV antigens.

The data were produced by immunoSEQ multiplex PCR, yet TCRdb's version contains in-frame clones alone and is incomplete. In the table there are about 330,000 clones, 70% to 90% of which are singletons. CDR1 MDHEN and CDR2 SYDVKM come from the germline V gene. The CDR3 has 15 amino acids. Germline trimming cut 6 bases from V and 5 bases from J; bases unmatched to any gene: 10. Notes on this clone: Its antigen is currently unknown.

Material: PBMCs. This TCR came from a woman younger than 35 in good health and CMV-seronegative. The chain uses TRBV28 and TRBJ2-7; 10 bases are shared with TRBD1. The CDR3 reads CASRGRDRGVHEQYF. The CDR3, as DNA: TGTGCCAGCAGGGGAAGGGACAGGGGAGTCCACGAGCAGTACTTC.